Below are 8 T cell receptor beta chains sequenced from a single sample in a study of blood T cell repertoires in COVID-19. Repertoires were generated with immunoSEQ multiplex PCR, while TCRdb's copy carries only in-frame clones and drops some. The table lists about 50,000 clones, about 82% of them singletons. The sample comprised peripheral blood. The receptors were sampled from a woman between 55 and 75 years old with acute or convalescent COVID-19.

This chain links TRBV6-1 with TRBJ2-3; D gene uncertain. The CDR3 totals 14 residues. V lost 1 base to trimming and J lost 6 bases, with 11 bases between them. Germline V gene lookup returns CDR1 MNHNS and CDR2 SASEGT. CDR3 sequence: CASSEGSRFDTQYF. CDR3 nucleotide sequence: TGTGCCAGCAGTGAAGGATCTAGATTTGATACGCAGTATTTT.

V usage is TRBV27 and J usage is TRBJ1-1, with D hard to call. Germline V gene data show CDR1 as MNHEY and CDR2 as SMNVEV (reference sequence). Trimming stripped 3 bases from V and 6 bases from J, with 11 bases between. CDR3 length equals 13 residues. The CDR3 sequence is CASSFGGYAEAFF. The CDR3 coding sequence is TGTGCCAGCAGTTTCGGAGGGTACGCTGAAGCTTTCTTT.

The chain combines TRBV29-1 with TRBJ1-2; TRBD1 matches at 8 bases. The CDR3 consists of 13 residues. Germline V gene lookup returns CDR1 SQVTM and CDR2 ANQGSEA. The junction had 9 bases not matched to a gene; V was cut back by 5 bases and J by 7 bases. The CDR3 reads CSVPQGARFGYTF. The CDR3 DNA sequence: TGCAGCGTTCCCCAGGGGGCCAGGTTTGGCTACACCTTC.

This chain joins TRBV2 and TRBJ1-6; possible D gene TRBD1, 6 bases. Germline CDR1 is SNHLY and CDR2 is FYNNEI. Trimming removed 6 bases from V and 7 bases from J, with 10 bases in between. The CDR3 has 13 amino acids. The CDR3 nucleotides are TGTGCCAGCAGAGGACAGTGGAATTCACCCCTCCACTTT. Translated: CASRGQWNSPLHF.

The table lists this clone with a few counts. CDR3 sequence: CASSPGTGGYEQYF. CDR3 nucleotides: TGTGCCAGCAGTCCCGGGACAGGGGGCTACGAGCAGTACTTC. The rearrangement uses TRBV2 and TRBJ2-7; 11 bases fit TRBD1. Germline V gene sequence: CDR1 SNHLY, CDR2 FYNNEI. This CDR3 has 14 residues. Germline trimming cut 5 bases from V and 3 bases from J; bases unmatched to any gene: 3.

V and J are TRBV29-1 and TRBJ1-2; 9 bases agree with TRBD1. V dropped 5 bases and J dropped 5; count of bases not matched to a gene: 6. The germline V gene has CDR1 SQVTM and CDR2 ANQGSEA. The CDR3 has 13 residues. The CDR3 reads CSVLDRGAYGYTF. The CDR3 bases are TGCAGCGTTTTGGACAGGGGTGCGTATGGCTACACCTTC.

The chain carries TRBV18 and TRBJ1-4; D is unresolved. There are 14 residues in the CDR3. Germline loops: CDR1 KGHSH, CDR2 LQKENI. V lost 0 bases to trimming and J lost 11 bases, with 13 bases between them. CDR3 nucleotides: TGTGCCAGCTCACCACCAGAGGCGGCCCGTAAACTGTTTTTT. As protein: CASSPPEAARKLFF.

This chain links TRBV5-4 with TRBJ2-1, with a possible D match to TRBD2 (7 bases). CDR1 is SGHNT, CDR2 YYREEE, per germline (reference sequence). This CDR3 comprises 15 residues. Trimming took off 1 base at V and 5 bases at J, with 13 bases between the two ends. The CDR3 region has the DNA TGTGCCAGCAGCTTGCCCGGGGGGCCAGACAATGAGCAGTTCTTC. This translates into CASSLPGGPDNEQFF.